Listed below are T cell receptor beta chains from one sample, sequenced in a study of neurological immune-mediated disorders. TCRdb reprocessed the 5' RACE reads with MiXCR, giving one entry per CDR3 protein. In the table there are 45,000 to 65,000 distinct CDR3 sequences, about 8% of which are singletons. Input material: PBMCs. These receptors were collected from a woman in her 40s in good health. CDR3s include the opening cysteine and the closing phenylalanine or tryptophan. The order of the fields is CDR3 protein, CDR3 DNA, V gene, clone size, J gene, D gene. D genes are given only for firm matches. The size of a clone is reported for some rows only, either as once, few or many, or as a class for expanded clones.

CASSRETEPWVGEQYF TGCGCCAGCAGCCGAGAGACAGAGCCCTGGGTTGGCGAGCAGTACTTC TRBV4-3 many TRBJ2-7 -
CASSPLGGGLRKAFF TGTGCCAGCAGCCCTCTCGGGGGCGGGCTGAGGAAAGCTTTCTTT TRBV7-6 many TRBJ1-1 -
CASSMGQSLNQPQHF TGTGCCAGTAGTATGGGACAGTCCCTTAATCAGCCCCAGCATTTT TRBV19 - TRBJ1-5 TRBD1
CATSRRQYSYNEQFF TGTGCCACCAGCAGACGACAGTACTCCTACAATGAGCAGTTCTTC TRBV15 many TRBJ2-1 -
CASSPPLFQGVGPQHF TGTGCCAGCTCACCACCGCTTTTCCAGGGGGTCGGGCCCCAGCATTTT TRBV18 many TRBJ1-5 TRBD1
CASSSGQGSYEQYF TGTGCCAGCAGTTCCGGACAGGGTTCCTACGAGCAGTACTTC TRBV7-9 - TRBJ2-7 TRBD1
CASSERRLQVMNTEAFF TGTGCCAGCAGTGAACGGAGGCTTCAGGTAATGAACACTGAAGCTTTCTTT TRBV2 many TRBJ1-1 -
CASSQGQGADGYTF TGCGCCAGCAGCCAGGGACAGGGGGCGGATGGCTACACCTTC TRBV5-1 many TRBJ1-2 TRBD1
CASSVSLNTEAFF TGTGCCAGCAGCGTATCTCTGAACACTGAAGCTTTCTTT TRBV9 many TRBJ1-1 -
CSAGDQNQPQHF TGCAGTGCCGGAGATCAGAATCAGCCCCAGCATTTT TRBV20-1 many TRBJ1-5 -
CSARVATNEKLFF TGCAGTGCTAGAGTTGCAACTAATGAAAAACTGTTTTTT TRBV20-1 many TRBJ1-4 -
CASSQDGLAGVTEQYF TGTGCCAGCAGCCAAGATGGTTTAGCGGGAGTCACCGAGCAGTACTTC TRBV3-2 many TRBJ2-7 -
CASNWDITDTQYF TGTGCCAGCAATTGGGACATCACAGATACGCAGTATTTT TRBV2 many TRBJ2-3 -
CASSLEHFSNQPQHF TGCGCCAGCAGCTTGGAACACTTTAGCAATCAGCCCCAGCATTTT TRBV5-1 many TRBJ1-5 -
CSAGGSYLGNEQFF TGCAGTGCTGGAGGGTCTTACCTGGGGAATGAGCAGTTCTTC TRBV20-1 few TRBJ2-1 -
CASSFRTGEVHNEQFF TGCGCCAGCAGCTTTAGGACAGGGGAAGTGCACAATGAGCAGTTCTTC TRBV5-1 many TRBJ2-1 TRBD1
CASSLGGVNYGYTF TGTGCCAGCAGCTTGGGGGGGGTCAACTATGGCTACACCTTC TRBV13 many TRBJ1-2 -
CASSLGAGVLYGYTF TGTGCCAGCAGCTTAGGTGCAGGGGTCCTCTACGGCTACACCTTC TRBV7-2 many TRBJ1-2 -
CASSSRGRLRDNQPQHF TGTGCCAGCAGTTCCCGCGGAAGGCTTAGGGACAATCAGCCCCAGCATTTT TRBV12-3/TRBV12-4 many TRBJ1-5 -
CSAGTEAYGYTF TGCAGCGCCGGGACAGAAGCTTATGGCTACACCTTC TRBV29-1 many TRBJ1-2 TRBD1
CASSRPGTETEAFF TGTGCCAGCAGCCGTCCCGGGACAGAAACTGAAGCTTTCTTT TRBV3-1 many TRBJ1-1 TRBD1
CASSYVGSWQFF TGTGCCAGCAGTTACGTTGGGAGTTGGCAGTTCTTC TRBV6-2/TRBV6-3 many TRBJ2-1 -
CSARDAGQGNIEAFF TGCAGTGCTAGAGACGCGGGACAGGGGAACATTGAAGCTTTCTTT TRBV20-1 many TRBJ1-1 TRBD1
CASSRTVLWYGYTF TGTGCCAGCAGCCGGACAGTCCTTTGGTATGGCTACACCTTC TRBV3-1 many TRBJ1-2 -
CASSLSPSVGHKNYEQYF TGCGCCAGCAGCCTGAGTCCCTCCGTCGGACATAAAAACTACGAGCAGTACTTC TRBV5-1 many TRBJ2-7 -
CASRALQGAVYEQYF TGTGCCAGCAGAGCCTTACAGGGGGCGGTCTACGAGCAGTACTTC TRBV2 - TRBJ2-7 TRBD1
CASSWTGGSDIQYF TGTGCCAGCAGCTGGACAGGGGGCTCAGACATTCAGTACTTC TRBV5-5 many TRBJ2-4 TRBD1
CASSLDGAGAQPQHF TGCGCCAGCAGCTTGGATGGGGCAGGGGCTCAGCCCCAGCATTTT TRBV5-1 many TRBJ1-5 -
CASRTRDGQPQHF TGCGCCTCCAGGACCAGGGACGGTCAGCCCCAGCATTTT TRBV5-1 many TRBJ1-5 -
CSAKVITEYGYTF TGCAGTGCCAAGGTCATAACAGAATATGGCTACACCTTC TRBV20-1 many TRBJ1-2 -
CAISESKRAHYGYTF TGTGCCATCAGTGAGTCGAAACGAGCTCACTATGGCTACACCTTC TRBV10-3 many TRBJ1-2 -
CASSQGGKETQYF TGTGCCAGCAGCCAAGGGGGAAAAGAGACCCAGTACTTC TRBV14 many TRBJ2-5 -